This T cell receptor beta chain was captured by sequencing in a study of T-cell reconstitution after alpha-beta-depleted transplantation in children. Trimming removed 2 bases from V and 8 bases from J, with 10 bases in between. Germline V lookup: CDR1 LGHNA, CDR2 YSLEER. The CDR3 has 14 amino acids. In its sample, this clonotype was seen a few times. The antigen is undetermined. Unique molecular identifiers featured in how the TCRbeta library was prepared. TCRdb ran MiXCR on the PCR reads and lists one entry per CDR3 protein. The profile shows 280,000 or so distinct CDR3 sequences, more than 9% of them singletons. General study results and limits: Alpha-beta T cells present about two months after transplant were reported to originate from several hundred expanded graft clones. T-cell numbers and diversity one year post-transplant derived largely from freshly generated T cells. In some patients, recipient T cells and intrathymic progenitors surviving conditioning explained high day-60 diversity.

The origin of this receptor is a male patient aged 2-15 years who had a stem cell transplant for chronic granulomatous disease, so the T cells may come from the graft donor. The chain couples TRBV4-3 to TRBJ1-6; D remains unclear. The starting material was peripheral blood, obtained 180 days after TCRalphabeta/CD19-depleted stem cell transplant. The CDR3 spells CASSQFFDHSPLHF. CDR3 bases: TGCGCCAGCAGCCAATTTTTTGACCATTCACCCCTCCACTTT.